This T cell receptor (beta chain) emerged from a study of cytomegalovirus exposure and HLA in healthy donors. Study results and limitations: For TCR beta chains, V- and J-gene trimming was later linked to a missense DCLRE1C variant.

This PCR relied on a set of 60 Vbeta primers and 13 Jbeta primers. Sequenced by immunoSEQ multiplex PCR; TCRdb stores in-frame clones only, minus some. The data contain 130,000 to 150,000 clones, 75% to 90% of them singletons. With respect to this clone: The antigen remains unidentified.

The CDR3 contains 13 residues. CDR1 LNHDA and CDR2 SQIVND come from the germline V gene (reference sequence). Trimming at V came to 9 bases and at J to 3 bases, leaving 6 bases not matched to a gene. The rearrangement joins TRBV19 to TRBJ1-2; 8 bases map to TRBD1. This sequence originates from a woman younger than 45 in good health and CMV-seronegative. The sample was PBMCs. The CDR3 loop is CASRGQGYYGYTF. CDR3 coding DNA: TGTGCCAGCAGAGGACAGGGTTACTATGGCTACACCTTC.